This TCR beta chain was captured by sequencing in a study of blood T cell repertoires in COVID-19. This clone was observed many times. The sample carries other DNA sequences with the same CDR3. Per germline, CDR1 SGHRS and CDR2 YFSETQ. This CDR3 has 16 amino acids. Trimming took 1 base from V and 0 from J, leaving 11 bases between them. Per the study methods: Amplifying reference gene primers gave estimates of nucleated cell counts. Method: immunoSEQ multiplex PCR; TCRdb's copy keeps in-frame clones and lacks some. V and J calls and clone size are given by that table; D and trimming were obtained from the DNA. Found here are 180,000 or so clones, 86% of them singletons; the top ten hold approximately 8%.

The chain recombines TRBV5-1 with TRBJ2-1; TRBD1 might be the D (5 bases). This clonotype was sampled from a man aged 55-75 years with acute or convalescent COVID-19. The sequencing sample was made of peripheral blood. The CDR3 region has the DNA TGCGCCAGCAGCTTGAGGGGCGGAAGCTCCTACAATGAGCAGTTCTTC. The encoded protein is CASSLRGGSSYNEQFF.